Given below is one T cell receptor beta chain in context. The sample is drawn from a study of blood T cell repertoires in COVID-19. For the study at large: Sites across the United States, Italy and Spain contributed samples from acute and convalescent COVID-19. From T cells, B-cell-depleted T cells, or PBMCs came the material, which was cDNA or gDNA.

Trimming took 5 bases from V and 6 from J, leaving 19 bases between them. From germline, CDR1 is SEHNR and CDR2 FQNEAQ (reference sequence). The CDR3 consists of 15 residues. Per the authors' pipeline: Nucleated cell number was recorded as an estimate derived from reference gene primer amplification. Produced via immunoSEQ multiplex PCR; TCRdb's table is partial and in-frame only. That table furnishes V, J and clone size, whereas the DNA furnished D and trimming. The sample gives 330,000 or so clones, approximately 88% of which show up once; around 5% is in the top ten. This clonotype was sampled from a man aged 25 to 45 who had recovered from COVID-19. Sequencing input: PBMCs or T cells enriched from blood (not recorded which). The V gene is TRBV7-9, the J gene TRBJ1-1; weak D call: TRBD1 (6 bases). Here the CDR3 reads CASSVTRGRGAEAFF. CDR3 bases: TGTGCCAGCAGCGTGACCCGCGGCAGGGGCGCTGAAGCTTTCTTT.